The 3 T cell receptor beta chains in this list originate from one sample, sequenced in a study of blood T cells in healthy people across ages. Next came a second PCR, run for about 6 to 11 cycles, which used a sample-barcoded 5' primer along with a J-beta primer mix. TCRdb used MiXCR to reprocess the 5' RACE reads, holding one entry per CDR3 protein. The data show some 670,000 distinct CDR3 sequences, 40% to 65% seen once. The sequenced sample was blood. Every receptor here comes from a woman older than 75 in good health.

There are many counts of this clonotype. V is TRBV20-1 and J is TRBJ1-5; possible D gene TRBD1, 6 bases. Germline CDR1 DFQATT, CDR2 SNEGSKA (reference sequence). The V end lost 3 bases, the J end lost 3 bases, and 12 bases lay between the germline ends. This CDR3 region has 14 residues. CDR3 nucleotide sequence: TGCAGTGCTAGTCGGGGGCAGTTCAATCAGCCCCAGCATTTT. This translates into CSASRGQFNQPQHF.

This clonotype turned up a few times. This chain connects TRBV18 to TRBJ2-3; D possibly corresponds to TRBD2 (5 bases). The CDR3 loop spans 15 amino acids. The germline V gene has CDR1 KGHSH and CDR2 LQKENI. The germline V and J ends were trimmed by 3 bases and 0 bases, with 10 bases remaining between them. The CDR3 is CASSPAGSSTDTQYF. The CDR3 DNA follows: TGTGCCAGCTCACCCGCGGGCAGCAGCACAGATACGCAGTATTTT.

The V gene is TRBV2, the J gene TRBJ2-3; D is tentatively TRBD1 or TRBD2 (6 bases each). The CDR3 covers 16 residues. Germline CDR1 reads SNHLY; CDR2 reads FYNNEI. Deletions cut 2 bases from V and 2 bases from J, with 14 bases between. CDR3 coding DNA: TGTGCCAGCAGTGAATTTGGGGGGCGATTCACAGATACGCAGTATTTT. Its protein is CASSEFGGRFTDTQYF.